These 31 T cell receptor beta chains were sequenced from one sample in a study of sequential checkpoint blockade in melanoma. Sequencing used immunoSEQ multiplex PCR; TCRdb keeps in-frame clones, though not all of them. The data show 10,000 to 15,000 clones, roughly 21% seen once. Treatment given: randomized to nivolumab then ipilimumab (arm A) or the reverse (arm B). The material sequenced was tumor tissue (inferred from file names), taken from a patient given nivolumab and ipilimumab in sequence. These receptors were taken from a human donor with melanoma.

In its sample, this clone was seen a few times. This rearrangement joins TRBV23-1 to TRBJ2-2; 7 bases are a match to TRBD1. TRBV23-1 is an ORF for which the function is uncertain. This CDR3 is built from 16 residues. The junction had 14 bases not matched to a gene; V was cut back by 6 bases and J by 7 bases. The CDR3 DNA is TGCGCCAGCAGCCTCGCCCCGACAGGGTACGGCGGGGAGCTGTTTTTT. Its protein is CASSLAPTGYGGELFF.

The CDR3 protein is CASSPRPGTGELFF. The CDR3 DNA reads as TGTGCCAGCAGCCCCCGACCGGGCACCGGGGAGCTGTTTTTT. This chain uses TRBV6-8 with TRBJ2-2; D unresolved. Trimming stripped 6 bases from V and 4 bases from J, with 12 bases between. CDR1 is MNHGY, CDR2 SAAAGT, per germline. The CDR3 has 14 amino acids.

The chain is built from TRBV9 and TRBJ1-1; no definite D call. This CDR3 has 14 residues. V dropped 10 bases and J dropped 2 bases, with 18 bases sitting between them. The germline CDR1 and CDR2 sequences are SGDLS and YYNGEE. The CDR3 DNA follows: TGTGCCGGGCCCGGGGTGGACGCCAACACTGAAGCTTTCTTT. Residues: CAGPGVDANTEAFF.

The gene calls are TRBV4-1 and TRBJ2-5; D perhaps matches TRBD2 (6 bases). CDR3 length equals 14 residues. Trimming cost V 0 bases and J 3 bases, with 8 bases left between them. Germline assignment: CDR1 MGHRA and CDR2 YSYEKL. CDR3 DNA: TGCGCCAGCAGCCAAGAGGTAGCGGAAGAGACCCAGTACTTC. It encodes CASSQEVAEETQYF.

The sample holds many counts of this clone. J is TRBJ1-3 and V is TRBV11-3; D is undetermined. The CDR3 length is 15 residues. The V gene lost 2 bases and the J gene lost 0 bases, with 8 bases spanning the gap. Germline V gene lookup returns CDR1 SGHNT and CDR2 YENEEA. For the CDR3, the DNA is TGTGCCAGCAGCTTAACCGGAAACTCTGGAAACACCATATATTTT. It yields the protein CASSLTGNSGNTIYF.

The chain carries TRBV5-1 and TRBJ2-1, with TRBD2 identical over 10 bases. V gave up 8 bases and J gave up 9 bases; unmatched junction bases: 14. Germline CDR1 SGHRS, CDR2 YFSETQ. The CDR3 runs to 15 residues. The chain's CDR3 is CASSSWASGSSEQFF. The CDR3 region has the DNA TGCGCCAGTTCATCATGGGCTAGCGGGAGTAGTGAGCAGTTCTTC. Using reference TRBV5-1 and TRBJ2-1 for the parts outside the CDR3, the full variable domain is KAGVTQTPRYLIKTRGQQVTLSCSPISGHRSVSWYQQTPGQGLQFLFEYFSETQRNKGNFPGRFSGRQFSNSRSEMNVSTLELGDSALYLCASSSWASGSSEQFFGPGTRLTVL.

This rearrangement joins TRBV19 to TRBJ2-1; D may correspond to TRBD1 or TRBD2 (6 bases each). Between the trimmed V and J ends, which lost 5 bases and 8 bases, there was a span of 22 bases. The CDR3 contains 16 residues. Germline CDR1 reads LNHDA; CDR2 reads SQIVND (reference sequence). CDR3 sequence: CASSGGGTLIFYEQFF. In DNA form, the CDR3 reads TGTGCCAGTAGTGGAGGGGGGACTTTAATATTCTATGAGCAGTTCTTC.

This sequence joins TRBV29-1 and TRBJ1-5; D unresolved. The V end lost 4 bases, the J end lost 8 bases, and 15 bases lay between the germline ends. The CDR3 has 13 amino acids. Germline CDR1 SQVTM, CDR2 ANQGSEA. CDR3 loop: CSVVLTSGEPQHF. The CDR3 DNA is TGCAGCGTTGTCTTGACAAGTGGGGAGCCCCAGCATTTT.

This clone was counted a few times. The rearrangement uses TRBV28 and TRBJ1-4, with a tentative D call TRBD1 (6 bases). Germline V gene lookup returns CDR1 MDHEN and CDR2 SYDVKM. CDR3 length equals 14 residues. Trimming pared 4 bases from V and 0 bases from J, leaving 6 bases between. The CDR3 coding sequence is TGTGCCAGCAGTTGGACAGCAACTAATGAAAAACTGTTTTTT. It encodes CASSWTATNEKLFF.

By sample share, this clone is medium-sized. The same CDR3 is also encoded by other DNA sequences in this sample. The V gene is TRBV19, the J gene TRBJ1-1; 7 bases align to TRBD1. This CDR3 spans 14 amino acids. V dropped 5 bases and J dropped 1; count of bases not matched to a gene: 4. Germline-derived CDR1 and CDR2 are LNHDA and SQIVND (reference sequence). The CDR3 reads CASSLQGSNTEAFF. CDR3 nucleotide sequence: TGTGCCAGTAGTCTACAGGGGTCGAACACTGAAGCTTTCTTT.

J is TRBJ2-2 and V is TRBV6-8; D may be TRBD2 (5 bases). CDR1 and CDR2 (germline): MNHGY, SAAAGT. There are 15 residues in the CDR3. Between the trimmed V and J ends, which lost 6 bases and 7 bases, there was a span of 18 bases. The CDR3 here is CASSPRDSRSGELFF. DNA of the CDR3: TGTGCCAGCAGCCCTCGGGATTCGCGGAGCGGGGAGCTGTTTTTT.

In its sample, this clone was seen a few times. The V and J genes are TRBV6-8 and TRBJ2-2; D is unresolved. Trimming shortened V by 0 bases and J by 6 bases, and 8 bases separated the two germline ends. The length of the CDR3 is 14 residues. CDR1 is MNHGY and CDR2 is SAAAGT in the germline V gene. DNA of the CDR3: TGTGCCAGCAGTTACTCTAGGACCGCCGGGGAGCTGTTTTTT. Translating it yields CASSYSRTAGELFF.

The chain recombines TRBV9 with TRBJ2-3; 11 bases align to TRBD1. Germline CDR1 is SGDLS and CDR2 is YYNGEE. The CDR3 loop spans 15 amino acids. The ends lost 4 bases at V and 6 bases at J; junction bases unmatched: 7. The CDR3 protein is CASSTGDRGTDTQYF. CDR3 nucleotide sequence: TGTGCCAGCAGCACAGGGGACAGGGGGACGGATACGCAGTATTTT.

In nucleotides, the CDR3 is TGCGCCAGCAGCCCGAGAACAGGGAATTCACCCCTCCACTTT. Its protein product is CASSPRTGNSPLHF. The rearrangement links TRBV5-1 to TRBJ1-6; TRBD1 might be the D (6 bases). Trimming took off 4 bases at V and 7 bases at J, with 12 bases between the two ends. This CDR3 is built from 14 residues. Germline V gene data show CDR1 as SGHRS and CDR2 as YFSETQ.

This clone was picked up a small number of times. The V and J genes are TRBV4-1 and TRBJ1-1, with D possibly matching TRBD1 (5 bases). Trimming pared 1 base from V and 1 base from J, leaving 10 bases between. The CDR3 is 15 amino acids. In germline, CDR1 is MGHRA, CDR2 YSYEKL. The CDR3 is CASSQVDSPNTEAFF. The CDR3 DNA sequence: TGCGCCAGCAGCCAAGTCGACAGTCCGAACACTGAAGCTTTCTTT.

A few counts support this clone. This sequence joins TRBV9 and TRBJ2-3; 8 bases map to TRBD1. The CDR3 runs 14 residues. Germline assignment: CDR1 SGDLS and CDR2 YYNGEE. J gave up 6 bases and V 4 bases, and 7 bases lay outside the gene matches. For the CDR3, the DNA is TGTGCCAGCAGCCAGGACAGGGTGACGGATACGCAGTATTTT. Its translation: CASSQDRVTDTQYF.

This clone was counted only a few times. The CDR3: CASSTGGSSYNEQFF. CDR3 coding DNA: TGTGCCAGCAGTACAGGAGGGAGCTCCTACAATGAGCAGTTCTTC. V usage is TRBV6-8 and J usage is TRBJ2-1, with D perhaps TRBD2 (6 bases). V lost 5 bases and J lost 0, with 11 bases in between. CDR3 length equals 15 residues. The germline gives CDR1 MNHGY, CDR2 SAAAGT.

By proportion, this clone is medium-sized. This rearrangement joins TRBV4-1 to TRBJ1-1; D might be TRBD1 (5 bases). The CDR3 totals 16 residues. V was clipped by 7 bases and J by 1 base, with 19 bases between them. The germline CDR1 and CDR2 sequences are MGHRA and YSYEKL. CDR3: CASNPVPGLRNTEAFF. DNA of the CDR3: TGCGCCAGCAACCCCGTGCCGGGACTCAGGAACACTGAAGCTTTCTTT.

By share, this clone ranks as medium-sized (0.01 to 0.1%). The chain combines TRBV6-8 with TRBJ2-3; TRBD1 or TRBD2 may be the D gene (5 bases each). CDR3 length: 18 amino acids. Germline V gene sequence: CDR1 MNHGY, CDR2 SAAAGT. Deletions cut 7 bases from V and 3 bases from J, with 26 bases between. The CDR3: CASTKSFGAAIRTDTQYF. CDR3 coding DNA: TGTGCCAGCACCAAGTCCTTCGGGGCTGCCATTAGAACAGATACGCAGTATTTT.

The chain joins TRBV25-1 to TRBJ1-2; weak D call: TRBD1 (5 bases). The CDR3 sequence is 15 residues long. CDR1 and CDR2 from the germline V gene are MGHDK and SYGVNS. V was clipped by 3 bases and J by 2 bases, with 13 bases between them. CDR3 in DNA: TGTGCCAGCAGTGATCCCCTGGCAGGGAACTATGGCTACACCTTC. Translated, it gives CASSDPLAGNYGYTF.

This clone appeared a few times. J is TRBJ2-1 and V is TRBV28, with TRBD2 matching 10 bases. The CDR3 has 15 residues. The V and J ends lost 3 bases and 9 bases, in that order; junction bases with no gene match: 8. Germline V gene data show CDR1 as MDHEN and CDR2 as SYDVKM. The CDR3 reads CASSFLAGARGEQFF. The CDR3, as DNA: TGTGCCAGCAGTTTTCTAGCGGGGGCTCGGGGTGAGCAGTTCTTC.

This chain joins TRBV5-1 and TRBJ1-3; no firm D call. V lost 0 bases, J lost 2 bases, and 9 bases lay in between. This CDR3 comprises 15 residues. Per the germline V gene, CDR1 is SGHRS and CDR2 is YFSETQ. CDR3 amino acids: CASSLGPGAGNTIYF. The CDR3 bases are TGCGCCAGCAGCTTGGGGCCCGGGGCTGGAAACACCATATATTTT.

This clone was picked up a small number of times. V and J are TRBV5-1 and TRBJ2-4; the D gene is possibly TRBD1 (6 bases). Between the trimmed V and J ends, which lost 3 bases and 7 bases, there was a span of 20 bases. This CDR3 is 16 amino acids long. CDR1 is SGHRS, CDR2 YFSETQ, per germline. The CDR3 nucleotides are TGCGCCAGCAGCTCGGAGTTGGGGGCCGGACGGAACATTCAGTACTTC. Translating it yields CASSSELGAGRNIQYF.

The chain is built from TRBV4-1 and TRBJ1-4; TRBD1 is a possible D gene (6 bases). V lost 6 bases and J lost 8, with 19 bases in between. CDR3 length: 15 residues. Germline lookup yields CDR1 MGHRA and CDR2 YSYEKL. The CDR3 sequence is CASRRWEQGKEKLFF. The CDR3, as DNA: TGCGCCAGCAGAAGGTGGGAACAGGGAAAAGAAAAACTGTTTTTT.

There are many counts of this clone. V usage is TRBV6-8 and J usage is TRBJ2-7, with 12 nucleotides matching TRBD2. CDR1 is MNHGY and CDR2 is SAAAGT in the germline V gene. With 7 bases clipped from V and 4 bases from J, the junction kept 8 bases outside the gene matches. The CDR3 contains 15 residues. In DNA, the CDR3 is TGTGCCAGCACCAGGACTAGCGGGGTTCTGTACGAGCAGTACTTC. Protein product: CASTRTSGVLYEQYF.

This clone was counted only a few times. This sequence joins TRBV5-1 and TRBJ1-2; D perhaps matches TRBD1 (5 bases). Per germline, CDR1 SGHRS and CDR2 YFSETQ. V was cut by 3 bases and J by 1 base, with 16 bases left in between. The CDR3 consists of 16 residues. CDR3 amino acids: CASSSSPREDNYGYTF. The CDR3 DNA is TGCGCCAGCAGCTCCTCACCCAGGGAGGATAACTATGGCTACACCTTC.

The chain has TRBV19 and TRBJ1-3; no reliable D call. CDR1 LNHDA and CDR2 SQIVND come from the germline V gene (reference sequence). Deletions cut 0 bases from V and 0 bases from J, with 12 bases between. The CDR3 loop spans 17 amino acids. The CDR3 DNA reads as TGTGCCAGTAGTATAGATCACGTACCCTCCTCTGGAAACACCATATATTTT. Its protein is CASSIDHVPSSGNTIYF.

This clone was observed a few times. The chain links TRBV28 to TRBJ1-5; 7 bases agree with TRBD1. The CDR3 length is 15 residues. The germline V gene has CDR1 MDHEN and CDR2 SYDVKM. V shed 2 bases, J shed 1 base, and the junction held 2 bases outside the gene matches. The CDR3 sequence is CASSLSRGSNQPQHF. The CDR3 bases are TGTGCCAGCAGTTTAAGCAGGGGGAGCAATCAGCCCCAGCATTTT.

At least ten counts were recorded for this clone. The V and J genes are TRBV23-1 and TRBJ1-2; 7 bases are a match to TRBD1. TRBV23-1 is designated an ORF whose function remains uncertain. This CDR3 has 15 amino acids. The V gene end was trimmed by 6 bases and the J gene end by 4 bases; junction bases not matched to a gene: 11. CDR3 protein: CASSLEEGAIYGYTF. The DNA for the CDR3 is TGCGCCAGCAGCTTGGAAGAGGGGGCAATCTATGGCTACACCTTC.

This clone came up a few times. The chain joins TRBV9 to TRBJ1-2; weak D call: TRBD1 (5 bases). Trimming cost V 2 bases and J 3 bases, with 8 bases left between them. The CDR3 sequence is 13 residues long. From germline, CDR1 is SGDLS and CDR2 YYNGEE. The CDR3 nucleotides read TGTGCCAGCAGCGTCGACAGCGACTATGGCTACACCTTC. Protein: CASSVDSDYGYTF.

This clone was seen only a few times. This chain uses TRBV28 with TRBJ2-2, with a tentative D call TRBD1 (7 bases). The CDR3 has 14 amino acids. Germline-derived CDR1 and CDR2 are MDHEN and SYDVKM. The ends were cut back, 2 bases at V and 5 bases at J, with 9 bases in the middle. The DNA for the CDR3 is TGTGCCAGCAGTTTAGCGGGACAGACCGGGGAGCTGTTTTTT. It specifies CASSLAGQTGELFF.